Each of the 6 T cell receptor beta chains below was sequenced from the same sample in a study of CD8+ T cells in alopecia areata. RNA extraction was followed by reverse transcription into cDNA, which acted as the sequencing template. TCRdb keeps only in-frame clones here, not all; method: immunoSEQ multiplex PCR. This table has around 250,000 clones, less than 80% appearing once. The sequencing used CD4+ T cells sorted from blood, collected at week 0. The source is a human donor with alopecia areata.

This clone was observed a handful of times. The V gene is TRBV7-8, the J gene TRBJ2-7, with TRBD1 identical over 8 bases. Germline CDR1 SGHVS, CDR2 FQNEAQ. This CDR3 comprises 14 residues. With 6 bases clipped from V and 5 bases from J, the junction kept 9 bases outside the gene matches. In DNA, the CDR3 is TGTGCCAGCAGTTTTAGACAGGGGAGACACGAGCAGTACTTC. Residues: CASSFRQGRHEQYF.

V usage is TRBV11-3 and J usage is TRBJ2-7; D possibly corresponds to TRBD1 (6 bases). Trimming removed 2 bases from V and 0 bases from J, with 14 bases in between. Germline V gene data show CDR1 as SGHNT and CDR2 as YENEEA. This CDR3 is 16 amino acids long. The CDR3, as DNA: TGTGCCAGCAGCTTACTCAGGGGCCGAACCTCCTACGAGCAGTACTTC. This encodes CASSLLRGRTSYEQYF.

V usage is TRBV29-1 and J usage is TRBJ2-3, with 10 bases matching TRBD1. The J segment lost 3 bases and the V segment lost 6 bases, leaving 9 bases of the junction unmatched. Germline V gene sequence: CDR1 SQVTM, CDR2 ANQGSEA. The CDR3 has 15 residues. In DNA, the CDR3 is TGCAGCGTCGCCGGGGGACAGGGGTATACAGATACGCAGTATTTT. It yields the protein CSVAGGQGYTDTQYF.

This rearrangement joins TRBV5-6 to TRBJ2-1; 9 bases match TRBD2. With 2 bases clipped from V and 6 bases from J, the junction kept 12 bases outside the gene matches. Germline assignment: CDR1 SGHDT and CDR2 YYEEEE. The CDR3 totals 17 residues. The CDR3 sequence: CASSFSSGGPLGNEQFF. CDR3 nucleotides: TGTGCCAGCAGCTTTTCCAGCGGGGGGCCATTAGGCAATGAGCAGTTCTTC.

The V call is TRBV7-2, the J call TRBJ2-5; a possible D gene is TRBD2 (6 bases). The CDR3 loop spans 16 amino acids. V was pared by 1 base and J by 5 bases, with 17 bases between. The germline V gene encodes CDR1 SGHTA and CDR2 FQGNSA. The CDR3 coding sequence is TGTGCCAGCAGCTTAGATCGGGGGAGTTGGGATGAGACCCAGTACTTC. Amino acid sequence: CASSLDRGSWDETQYF.

The chain has TRBV15 and TRBJ2-5; D is undetermined. Germline V gene lookup returns CDR1 LNHNV and CDR2 YYDKDF (reference sequence). The CDR3 is 14 amino acids. V gave up 0 bases and J gave up 0 bases, with 5 bases separating them. The CDR3 loop is CATSRDPYQETQYF. CDR3 DNA sequence: TGTGCCACCAGCAGAGATCCGTACCAAGAGACCCAGTACTTC.